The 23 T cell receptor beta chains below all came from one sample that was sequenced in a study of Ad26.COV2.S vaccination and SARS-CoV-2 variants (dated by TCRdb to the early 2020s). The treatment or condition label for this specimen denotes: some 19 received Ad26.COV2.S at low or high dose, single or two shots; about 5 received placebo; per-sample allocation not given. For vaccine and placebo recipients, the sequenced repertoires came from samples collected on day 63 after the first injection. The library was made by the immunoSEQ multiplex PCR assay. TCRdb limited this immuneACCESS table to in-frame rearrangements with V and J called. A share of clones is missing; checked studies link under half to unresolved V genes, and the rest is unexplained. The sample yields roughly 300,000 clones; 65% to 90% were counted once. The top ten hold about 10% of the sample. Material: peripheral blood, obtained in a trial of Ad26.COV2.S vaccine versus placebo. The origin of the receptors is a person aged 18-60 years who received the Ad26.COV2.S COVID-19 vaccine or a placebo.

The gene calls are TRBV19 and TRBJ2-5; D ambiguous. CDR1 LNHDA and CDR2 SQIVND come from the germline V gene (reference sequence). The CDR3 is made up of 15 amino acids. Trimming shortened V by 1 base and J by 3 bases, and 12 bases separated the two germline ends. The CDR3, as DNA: TGTGCCAGTAGTATAGTTCCCGGGTTCAAAGAGACCCAGTACTTC. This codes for CASSIVPGFKETQYF.

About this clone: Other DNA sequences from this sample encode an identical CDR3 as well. The CDR3 DNA follows: TGTGCCAGCACCTCGGGGGGCGGAGGCGGGGAGCTGTTTTTT. This codes for CASTSGGGGGELFF. The rearrangement joins TRBV28 to TRBJ2-2, with TRBD2 as a possible D gene (7 bases). The germline CDR1 and CDR2 sequences are MDHEN and SYDVKM. Between the trimmed V and J ends, which lost 7 bases and 7 bases, there was a span of 16 bases. The CDR3 extends over 14 amino acids.

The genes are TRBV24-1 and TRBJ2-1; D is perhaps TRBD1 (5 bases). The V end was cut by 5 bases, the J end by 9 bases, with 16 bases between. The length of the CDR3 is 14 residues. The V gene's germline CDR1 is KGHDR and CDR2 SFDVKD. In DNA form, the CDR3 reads TGTGCCACCAGTGGCCGAAAGGGGCCGCTTGAGCAGTTCTTC. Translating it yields CATSGRKGPLEQFF.

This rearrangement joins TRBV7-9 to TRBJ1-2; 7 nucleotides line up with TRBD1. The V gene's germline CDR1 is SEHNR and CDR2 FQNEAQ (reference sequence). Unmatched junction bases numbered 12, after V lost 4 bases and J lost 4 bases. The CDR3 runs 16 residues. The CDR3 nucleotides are TGTGCCAGCAGCTCGGGACCGGGACAGATTACCTATGGCTACACCTTC. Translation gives CASSSGPGQITYGYTF. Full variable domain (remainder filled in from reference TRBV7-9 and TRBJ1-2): DTGVSQNPRHKITKRGQNVTFRCDPISEHNRLYWYRQTLGQGPEFLTYFQNEAQLEKSRLLSDRFSAERPKGSFSTLEIQRTEQGDSAMYLCASSSGPGQITYGYTFGSGTRLTVV.

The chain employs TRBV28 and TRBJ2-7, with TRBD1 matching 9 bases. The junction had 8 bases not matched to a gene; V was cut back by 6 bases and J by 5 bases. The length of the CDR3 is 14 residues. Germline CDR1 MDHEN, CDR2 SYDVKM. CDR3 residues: CASSLDRGHDEQYF. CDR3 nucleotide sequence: TGTGCCAGCAGCCTGGACAGGGGCCATGACGAGCAGTACTTC.

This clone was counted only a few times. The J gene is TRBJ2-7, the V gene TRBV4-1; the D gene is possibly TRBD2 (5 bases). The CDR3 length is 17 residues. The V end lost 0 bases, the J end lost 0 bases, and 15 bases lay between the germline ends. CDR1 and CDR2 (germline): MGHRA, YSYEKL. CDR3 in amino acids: CASSQDVFTGSSYEQYF. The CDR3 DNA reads TGCGCCAGCAGCCAAGATGTATTTACGGGGAGCTCCTACGAGCAGTACTTC.

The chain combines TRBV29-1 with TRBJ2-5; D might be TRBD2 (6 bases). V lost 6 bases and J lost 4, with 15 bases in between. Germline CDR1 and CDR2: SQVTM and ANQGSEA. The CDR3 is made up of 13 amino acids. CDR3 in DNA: TGCAGCGTACGGGCCGAGGGAGGAGAGACCCAGTACTTC. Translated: CSVRAEGGETQYF.

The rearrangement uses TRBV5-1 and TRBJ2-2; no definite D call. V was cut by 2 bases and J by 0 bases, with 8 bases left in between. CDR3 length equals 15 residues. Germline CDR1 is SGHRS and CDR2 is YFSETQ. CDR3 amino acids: CASSFDGANTGELFF. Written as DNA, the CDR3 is TGCGCCAGCAGCTTCGACGGCGCGAACACCGGGGAGCTGTTTTTT.

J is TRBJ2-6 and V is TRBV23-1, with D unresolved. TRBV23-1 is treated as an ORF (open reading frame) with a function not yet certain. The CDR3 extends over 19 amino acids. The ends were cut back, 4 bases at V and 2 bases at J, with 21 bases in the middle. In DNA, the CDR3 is TGCGCCAGCAGTCGAGTAGGGAAGTCGGTCATGGCTGGGGCCAACGTCCTGACTTTC. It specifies CASSRVGKSVMAGANVLTF.

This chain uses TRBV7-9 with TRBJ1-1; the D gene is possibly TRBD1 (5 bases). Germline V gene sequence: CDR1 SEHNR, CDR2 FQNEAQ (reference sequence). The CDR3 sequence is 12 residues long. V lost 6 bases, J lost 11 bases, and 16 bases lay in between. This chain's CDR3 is CASSPGTNDAFF. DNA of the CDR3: TGTGCCAGCAGTCCCGGGACTAACGACGCTTTCTTT.

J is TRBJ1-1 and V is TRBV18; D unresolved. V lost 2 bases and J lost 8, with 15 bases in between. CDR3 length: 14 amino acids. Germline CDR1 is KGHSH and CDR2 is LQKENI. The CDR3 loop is CASSPGRTLGEAFF. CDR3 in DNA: TGTGCCAGCTCACCAGGGCGAACCTTGGGAGAAGCTTTCTTT.

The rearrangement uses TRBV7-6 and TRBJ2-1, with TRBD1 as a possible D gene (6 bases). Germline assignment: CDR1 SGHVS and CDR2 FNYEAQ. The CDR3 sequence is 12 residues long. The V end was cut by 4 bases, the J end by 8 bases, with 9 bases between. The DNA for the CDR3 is TGTGCCAGCAGCTACAGGGATGATGAGCAGTTCTTC. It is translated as CASSYRDDEQFF.

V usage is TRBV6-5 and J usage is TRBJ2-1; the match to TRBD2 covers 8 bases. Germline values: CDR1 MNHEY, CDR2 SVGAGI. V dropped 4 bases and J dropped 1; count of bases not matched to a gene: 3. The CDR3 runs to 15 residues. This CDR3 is CASSSSGGSYNEQFF. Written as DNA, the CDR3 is TGTGCCAGCAGTTCCTCGGGAGGGTCCTACAATGAGCAGTTCTTC.

CDR3 sequence: CASSLQGSGPSQETQYF. Written as DNA, the CDR3 is TGCGCCAGCAGCCTCCAGGGTAGCGGGCCCTCCCAAGAGACCCAGTACTTC. The gene calls are TRBV4-1 and TRBJ2-5; 7 bases are shared with TRBD2. J lost 1 base, V lost 4 bases, and 12 bases had no gene match. The CDR3 is made up of 17 amino acids. Germline CDR1 MGHRA, CDR2 YSYEKL.

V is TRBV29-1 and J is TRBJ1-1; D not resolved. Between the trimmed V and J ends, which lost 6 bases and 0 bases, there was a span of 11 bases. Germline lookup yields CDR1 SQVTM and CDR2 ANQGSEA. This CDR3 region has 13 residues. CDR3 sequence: CSVAYFMNTEAFF. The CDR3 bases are TGCAGCGTCGCCTACTTCATGAACACTGAAGCTTTCTTT.

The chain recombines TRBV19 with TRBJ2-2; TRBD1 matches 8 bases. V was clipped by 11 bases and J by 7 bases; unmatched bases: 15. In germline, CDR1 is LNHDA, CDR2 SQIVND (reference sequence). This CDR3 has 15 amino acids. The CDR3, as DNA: TGTGCCTCCTCGGCGCAGGGGGCTCGTGGCGGGGAGCTGTTTTTT. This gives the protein CASSAQGARGGELFF.

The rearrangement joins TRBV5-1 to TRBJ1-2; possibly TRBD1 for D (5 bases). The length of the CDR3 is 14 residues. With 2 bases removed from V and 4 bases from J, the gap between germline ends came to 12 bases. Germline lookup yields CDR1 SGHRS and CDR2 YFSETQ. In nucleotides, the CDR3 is TGCGCCAGCAGCTTTTCCAGGGAGGTCTATGGCTACACCTTC. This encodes CASSFSREVYGYTF.

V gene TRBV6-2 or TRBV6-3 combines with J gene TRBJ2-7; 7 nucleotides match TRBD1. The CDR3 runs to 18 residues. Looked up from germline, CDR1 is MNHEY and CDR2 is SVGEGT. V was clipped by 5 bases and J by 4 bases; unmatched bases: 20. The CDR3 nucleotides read TGTGCCAGCAGTGGTTATGACAGGGACGCCCTCCGAGGATACGAGCAGTACTTC. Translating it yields CASSGYDRDALRGYEQYF.

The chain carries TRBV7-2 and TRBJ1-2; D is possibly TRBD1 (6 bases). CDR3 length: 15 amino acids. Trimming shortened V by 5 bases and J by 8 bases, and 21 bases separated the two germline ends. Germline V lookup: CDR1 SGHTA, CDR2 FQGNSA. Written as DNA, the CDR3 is TGTGCCAGCAGCCTTAACCTCGGACAGCCTATCGGCTACACCTTC. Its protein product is CASSLNLGQPIGYTF.

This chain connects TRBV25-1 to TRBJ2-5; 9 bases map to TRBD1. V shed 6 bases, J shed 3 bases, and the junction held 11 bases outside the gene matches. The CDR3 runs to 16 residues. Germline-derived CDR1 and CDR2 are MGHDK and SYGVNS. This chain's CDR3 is CASSQQGAIKKETQYF. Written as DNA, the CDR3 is TGTGCCAGCAGCCAACAGGGGGCGATTAAGAAAGAGACCCAGTACTTC.

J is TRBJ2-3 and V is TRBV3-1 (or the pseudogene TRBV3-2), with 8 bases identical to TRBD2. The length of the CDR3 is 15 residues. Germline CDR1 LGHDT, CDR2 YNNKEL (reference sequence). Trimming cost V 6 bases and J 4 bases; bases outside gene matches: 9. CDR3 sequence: CASRKGLAAADTQYF. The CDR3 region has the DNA TGTGCCAGCAGAAAAGGACTAGCCGCCGCAGATACGCAGTATTTT.

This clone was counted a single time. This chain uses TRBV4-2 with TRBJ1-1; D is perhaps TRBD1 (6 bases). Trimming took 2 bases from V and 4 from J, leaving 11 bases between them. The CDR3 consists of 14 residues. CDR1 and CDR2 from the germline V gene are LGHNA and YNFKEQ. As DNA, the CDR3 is TGTGCCAGCAGCCAACCCCCAGGGGCCACTGAAGCTTTCTTT. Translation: CASSQPPGATEAFF.

For the CDR3, the DNA is TGTGCCAGCAGTTACGTGTCAGCTAGCACAGATACGCAGTATTTT. Translating it yields CASSYVSASTDTQYF. The chain uses TRBV6-5 and TRBJ2-3; D uncertain. Trimming cost V 2 bases and J 0 bases, with 9 bases left between them. The CDR3 loop spans 15 amino acids. Germline CDR1 MNHEY, CDR2 SVGAGI.